Presented here are 8 T cell receptor beta chains from one specimen sequenced in a study of shared clonotypes between healthy human individuals. Terminally differentiated effector memory CD45RA+ cells were excluded from the naive CD8 cells, which were CD45RO-negative and positively selected for CCR7. Here immunoSEQ multiplex PCR was the method, and the copy in TCRdb shows in-frame clones only, minus some. The table has fewer than 1 million clones, about 96% seen once. The sequenced sample was naive CD8+ T cells sorted from blood. These receptors all stem from a man under 40 in good health.

This clone was found once. The rearrangement uses TRBV19 and TRBJ2-1, with TRBD2 matching 9 bases. With 4 bases clipped from V and 0 bases from J, the junction kept 7 bases outside the gene matches. Germline values: CDR1 LNHDA, CDR2 SQIVND (reference sequence). CDR3 length equals 17 residues. CDR3 nucleotides: TGTGCCAGTAGTAGTACTAGCGGGTTGAGCTCCTACAATGAGCAGTTCTTC. As protein: CASSSTSGLSSYNEQFF. The full variable domain, with the rest looked up from reference TRBV19 and TRBJ2-1, is DGGITQSPKYLFRKEGQNVTLSCEQNLNHDAMYWYRQDPGQGLRLIYYSQIVNDFQKGDIAEGYSVSREKKESFPLTVTSAQKNPTAFYLCASSSTSGLSSYNEQFFGPGTRLTVL.

The chain recombines TRBV7-3 with TRBJ2-5; 7 nucleotides line up with TRBD1. The CDR3 loop spans 15 amino acids. Trimming at V came to 0 bases and at J to 4 bases, leaving 5 bases not matched to a gene. The germline gives CDR1 SGHTA, CDR2 FQGTGA. CDR3 in DNA: TGTGCCAGCAGCTTAACAGGGGGCGACGGAGAGACCCAGTACTTC. Its translation is CASSLTGGDGETQYF.

This rearrangement joins TRBV7-2 to TRBJ2-1; 7 bases are shared with TRBD2. Germline V gene lookup returns CDR1 SGHTA and CDR2 FQGNSA. This CDR3 is built from 15 residues. The junction had 4 bases not matched to a gene; V was cut back by 2 bases and J by 3 bases. The CDR3 loop reads CASSLSGIGYNEQFF. The CDR3 coding sequence is TGTGCCAGCAGCTTAAGCGGGATAGGCTACAATGAGCAGTTCTTC.

CDR3 bases: TGTGCCAGCAGTGCCGGGAACACCGGGGAGCTGTTTTTT. Translation gives CASSAGNTGELFF. The chain employs TRBV25-1 and TRBJ2-2; D is ambiguous. The CDR3 loop spans 13 amino acids. The germline CDR1 and CDR2 sequences are MGHDK and SYGVNS. V was shortened by 4 bases and J by 1 base, with 4 bases between the two germline ends.

The chain carries TRBV13 and TRBJ2-1; 7 bases match TRBD1. The V and J ends lost 0 bases and 4 bases, in that order; junction bases with no gene match: 6. The CDR3 extends over 16 amino acids. Germline V gene sequence: CDR1 PRHDT, CDR2 FYEKMQ (reference sequence). The CDR3 coding sequence is TGTGCCAGCAGCTTAGGCGGGACAGCCACTTACAATGAGCAGTTCTTC. As protein: CASSLGGTATYNEQFF.

As DNA, the CDR3 is TGTGCCAGATCTGGCCCAGGAACTTACGAGCAGTACTTC. As protein: CARSGPGTYEQYF. The chain combines TRBV9 with TRBJ2-7, with D hard to call. Germline-derived CDR1 and CDR2 are SGDLS and YYNGEE. CDR3 length: 13 residues. Trimming left V 8 bases short and J 4 bases short, with 16 bases between.

The rearrangement links TRBV4-1 to TRBJ2-7, with 8 bases aligning to TRBD2. The CDR3 has 16 amino acids. Germline CDR1 MGHRA, CDR2 YSYEKL. Losses at the gene ends were 3 bases for V and 0 bases for J; bases not matched to a gene: 7. The CDR3 reads CASSQGESGSSYEQYF. The CDR3 nucleotides read TGCGCCAGCAGCCAGGGAGAGAGCGGGAGCTCCTACGAGCAGTACTTC.

This clone was seen a handful of times. V usage is TRBV6-5 and J usage is TRBJ1-4; D gene unclear. V lost 6 bases, J lost 13 bases, and 18 bases lay in between. The CDR3 loop spans 13 amino acids. Germline CDR1 and CDR2: MNHEY and SVGAGI. CDR3 sequence (DNA): TGTGCCAGCAGCACACAGACGAACGAGGGACTGTTTTTT. This gives the protein CASSTQTNEGLFF.